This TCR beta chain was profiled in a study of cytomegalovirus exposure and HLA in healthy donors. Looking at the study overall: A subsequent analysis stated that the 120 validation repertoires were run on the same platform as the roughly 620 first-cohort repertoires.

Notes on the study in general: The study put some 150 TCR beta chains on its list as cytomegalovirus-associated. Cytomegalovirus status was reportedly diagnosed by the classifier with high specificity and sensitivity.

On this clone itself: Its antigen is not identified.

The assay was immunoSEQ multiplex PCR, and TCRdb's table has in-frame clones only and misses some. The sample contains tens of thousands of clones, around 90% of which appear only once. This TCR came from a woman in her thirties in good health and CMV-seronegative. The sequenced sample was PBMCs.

DNA of the CDR3: TGTGCCAGCAGCCTTCCGGGACAGACTACCGCTAACTATGGCTACACCTTC. Encoded protein: CASSLPGQTTANYGYTF. This chain links TRBV5-5 with TRBJ1-2; TRBD1 matches at 7 bases. V was pared by 4 bases and J by 0 bases, with 12 bases of the junction left unmatched. The germline V gene has CDR1 SGHKS and CDR2 YYEKEE (reference sequence). The CDR3 contains 17 residues. Based on the CDR3 plus reference TRBV5-5 and TRBJ1-2, the full variable domain is DAGVTQSPTHLIKTRGQQVTLRCSPISGHKSVSWYQQVLGQGPQFIFQYYEKEERGRGNFPDRFSARQFPNYSSELNVNALLLGDSALYLCASSLPGQTTANYGYTFGSGTRLTVV.